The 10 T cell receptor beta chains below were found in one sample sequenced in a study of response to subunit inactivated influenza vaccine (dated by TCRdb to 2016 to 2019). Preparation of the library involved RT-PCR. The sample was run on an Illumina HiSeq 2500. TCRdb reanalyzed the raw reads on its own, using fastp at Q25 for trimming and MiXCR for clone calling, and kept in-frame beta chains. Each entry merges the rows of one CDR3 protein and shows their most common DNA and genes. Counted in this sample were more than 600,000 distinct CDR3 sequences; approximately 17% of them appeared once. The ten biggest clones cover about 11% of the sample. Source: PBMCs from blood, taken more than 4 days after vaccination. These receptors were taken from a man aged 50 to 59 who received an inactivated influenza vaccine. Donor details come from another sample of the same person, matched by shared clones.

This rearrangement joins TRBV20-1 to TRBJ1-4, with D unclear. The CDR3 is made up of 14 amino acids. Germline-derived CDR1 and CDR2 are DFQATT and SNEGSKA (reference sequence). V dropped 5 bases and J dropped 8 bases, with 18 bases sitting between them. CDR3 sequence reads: CSAHRPRFGEKLFF. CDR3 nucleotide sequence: TGCAGTGCTCATCGACCCAGATTCGGCGAAAAACTGTTTTTT.

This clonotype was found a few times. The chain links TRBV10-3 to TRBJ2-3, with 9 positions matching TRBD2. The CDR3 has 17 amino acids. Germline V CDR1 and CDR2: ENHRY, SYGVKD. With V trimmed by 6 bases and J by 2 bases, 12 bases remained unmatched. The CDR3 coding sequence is TGTGCCATCAGATGGGGTTGGAGCGGGGGGATCACAGATACGCAGTATTTT. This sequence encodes CAIRWGWSGGITDTQYF.

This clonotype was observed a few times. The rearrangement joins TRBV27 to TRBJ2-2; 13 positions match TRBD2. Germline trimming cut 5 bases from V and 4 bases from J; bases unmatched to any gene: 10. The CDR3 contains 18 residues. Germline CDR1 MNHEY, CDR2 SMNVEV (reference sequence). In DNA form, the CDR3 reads TGTGCCAGCAGTCTACTAGCGGGAGGGCCGGTGGGCACCGGGGAGCTGTTTTTT. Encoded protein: CASSLLAGGPVGTGELFF.

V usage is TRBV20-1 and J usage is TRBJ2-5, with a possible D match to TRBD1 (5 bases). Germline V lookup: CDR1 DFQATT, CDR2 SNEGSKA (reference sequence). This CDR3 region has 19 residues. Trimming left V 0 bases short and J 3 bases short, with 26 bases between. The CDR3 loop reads CSARDLGRPPILGKETQYF. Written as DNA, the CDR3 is TGCAGTGCTAGAGATTTGGGGCGTCCTCCCATCCTAGGAAAAGAGACCCAGTACTTC.

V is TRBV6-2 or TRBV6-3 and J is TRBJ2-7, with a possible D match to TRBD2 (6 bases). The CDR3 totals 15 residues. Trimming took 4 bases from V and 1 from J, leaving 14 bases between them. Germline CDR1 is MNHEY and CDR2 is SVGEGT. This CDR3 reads CASSSRSGSSYEQYF. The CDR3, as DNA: TGTGCCAGCAGTTCCAGGTCCGGGAGTTCCTACGAGCAGTACTTC.

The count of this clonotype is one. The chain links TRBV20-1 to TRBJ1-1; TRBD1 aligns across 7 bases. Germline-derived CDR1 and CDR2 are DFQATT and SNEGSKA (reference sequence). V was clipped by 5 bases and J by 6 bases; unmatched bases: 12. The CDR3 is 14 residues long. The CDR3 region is CSAPRGRGSSEAFF. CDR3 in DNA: TGCAGTGCTCCTCGGGGCAGGGGGTCTTCTGAAGCTTTCTTT.

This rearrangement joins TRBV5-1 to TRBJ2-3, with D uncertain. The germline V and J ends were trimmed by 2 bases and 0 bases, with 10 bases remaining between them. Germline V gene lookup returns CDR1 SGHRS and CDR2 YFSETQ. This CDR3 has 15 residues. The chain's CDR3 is CASSFNSASTDTQYF. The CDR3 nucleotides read TGCGCCAGCAGCTTCAACTCCGCTAGCACAGATACGCAGTATTTT.

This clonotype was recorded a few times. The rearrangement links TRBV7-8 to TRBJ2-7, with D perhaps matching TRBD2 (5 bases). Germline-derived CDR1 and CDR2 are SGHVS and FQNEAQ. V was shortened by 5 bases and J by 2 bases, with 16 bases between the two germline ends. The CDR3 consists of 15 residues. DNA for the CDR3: TGTGCCAGCAGCCCCTCTTTAGTGAGGGCCTACGAGCAGTACTTC. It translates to CASSPSLVRAYEQYF.

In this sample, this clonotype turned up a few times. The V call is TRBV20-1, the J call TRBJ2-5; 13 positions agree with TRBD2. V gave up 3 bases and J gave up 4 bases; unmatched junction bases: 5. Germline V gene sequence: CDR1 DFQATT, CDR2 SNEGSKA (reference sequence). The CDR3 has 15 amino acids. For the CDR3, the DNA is TGCAGTGCTAGCAAACGACTAGCGGGGGGAGAGACCCAGTACTTC. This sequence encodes CSASKRLAGGETQYF.

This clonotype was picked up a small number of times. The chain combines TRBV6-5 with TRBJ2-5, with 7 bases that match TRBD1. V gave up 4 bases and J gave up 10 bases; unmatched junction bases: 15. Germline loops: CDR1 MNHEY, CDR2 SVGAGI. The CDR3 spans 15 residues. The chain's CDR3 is CASSFRDSRPPGQYF. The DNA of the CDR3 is TGTGCCAGCAGTTTCCGGGACAGTCGCCCACCGGGCCAGTACTTC.